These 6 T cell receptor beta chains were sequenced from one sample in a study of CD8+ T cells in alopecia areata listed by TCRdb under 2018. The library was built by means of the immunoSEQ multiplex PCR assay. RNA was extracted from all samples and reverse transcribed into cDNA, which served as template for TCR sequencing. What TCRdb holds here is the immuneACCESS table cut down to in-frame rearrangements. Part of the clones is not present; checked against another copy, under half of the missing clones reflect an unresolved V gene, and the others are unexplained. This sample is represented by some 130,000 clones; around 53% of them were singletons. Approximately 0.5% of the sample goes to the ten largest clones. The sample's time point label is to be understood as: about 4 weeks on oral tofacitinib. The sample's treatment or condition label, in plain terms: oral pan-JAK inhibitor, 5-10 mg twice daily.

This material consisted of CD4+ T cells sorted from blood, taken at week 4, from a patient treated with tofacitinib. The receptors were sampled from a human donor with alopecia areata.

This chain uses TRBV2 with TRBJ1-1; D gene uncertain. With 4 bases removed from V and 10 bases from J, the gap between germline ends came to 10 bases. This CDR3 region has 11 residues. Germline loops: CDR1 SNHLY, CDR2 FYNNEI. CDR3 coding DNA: TGTGCCAGCAGTGTTTATGGTACAGCTTTCTTT. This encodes CASSVYGTAFF.

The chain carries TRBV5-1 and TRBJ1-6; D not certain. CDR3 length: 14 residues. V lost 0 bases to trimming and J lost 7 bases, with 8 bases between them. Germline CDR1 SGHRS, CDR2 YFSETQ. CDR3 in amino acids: CASSLGMLNSPLHF. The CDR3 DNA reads TGCGCCAGCAGCTTGGGGATGTTGAATTCACCCCTCCACTTT.

The CDR3 loop reads CASSPSGGWDSPLHF. DNA for the CDR3: TGTGCCAGCTCACCATCAGGGGGCTGGGATTCACCCCTCCACTTT. The chain couples TRBV18 to TRBJ1-6, with TRBD1 matching 8 bases. The CDR3 runs to 15 residues. Germline trimming cut 2 bases from V and 8 bases from J; bases unmatched to any gene: 5. The germline V gene encodes CDR1 KGHSH and CDR2 LQKENI.

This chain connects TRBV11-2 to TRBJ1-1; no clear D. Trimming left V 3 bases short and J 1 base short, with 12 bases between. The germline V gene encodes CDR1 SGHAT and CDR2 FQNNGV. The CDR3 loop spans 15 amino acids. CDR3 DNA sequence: TGTGCCAGCAGCTTTAATGCGGACCCGAACACTGAAGCTTTCTTT. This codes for CASSFNADPNTEAFF. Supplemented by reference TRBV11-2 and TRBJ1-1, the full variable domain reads EAGVAQSPRYKIIEKRQSVAFWCNPISGHATLYWYQQILGQGPKLLIQFQNNGVVDDSQLPKDRFSAERLKGVDSTLKIQPAKLEDSAVYLCASSFNADPNTEAFFGQGTRLTVV.

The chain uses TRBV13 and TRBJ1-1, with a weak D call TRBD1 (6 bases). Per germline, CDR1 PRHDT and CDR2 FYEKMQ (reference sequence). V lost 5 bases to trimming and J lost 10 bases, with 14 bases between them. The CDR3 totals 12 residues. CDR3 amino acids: CASSIDGGPAFF. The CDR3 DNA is TGTGCCAGCAGCATTGACGGGGGGCCAGCTTTCTTT.

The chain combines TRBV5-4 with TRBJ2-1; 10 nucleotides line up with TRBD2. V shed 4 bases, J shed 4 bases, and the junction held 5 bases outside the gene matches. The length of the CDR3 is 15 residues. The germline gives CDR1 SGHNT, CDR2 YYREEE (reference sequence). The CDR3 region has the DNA TGTGCCAGCAGCATAGAACTAGCGGGGTACAATGAGCAGTTCTTC. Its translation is CASSIELAGYNEQFF.